Given below is one TCR beta chain in context. Its antigen is unidentified. The entry originates in a study of cytomegalovirus exposure and HLA in healthy donors. PCR employed 60 Vbeta and 13 Jbeta primers. Sequenced by immunoSEQ multiplex PCR; TCRdb stores in-frame clones only, minus some. This table has 95,000 to 150,000 clones, over 75% appearing once. General study findings and limits: An apparent linkage of common viral pathogens to several of the most significant clusters emerged in a later analysis. The majority of CMV-associated TCR beta chains were reported as apparently HLA-restricted in a later analysis. After further analysis at a later stage, roughly 16,000 TCR beta sequences were associated with HLA alleles at 0.05 false discovery rate.

The sample comprised PBMCs. This clonotype was sampled from a man aged 25-45 years in good health and CMV-seronegative.

The CDR3 reads CASSIQGGYYGYTF. The CDR3 bases are TGTGCCAGTAGTATTCAGGGCGGCTACTATGGCTACACCTTC. The V call is TRBV19, the J call TRBJ1-2; tentatively, D is TRBD1 (5 bases). Trimming removed 3 bases at V and 3 bases at J, with 11 bases between. The CDR3 is 14 amino acids. Germline V gene sequence: CDR1 LNHDA, CDR2 SQIVND (reference sequence).